Shown below are 10 T cell receptor beta chains from a single sample sequenced in a study of lymphopenia after photon versus proton radiotherapy. The method was immunoSEQ multiplex PCR; TCRdb's version includes in-frame clones alone and lacks a portion of them. The table shows approximately 40,000 clones, with about 86% occurring only once. The specimen comprised peripheral blood, sampled from a patient treated with proton-based radiotherapy. Receptors were obtained from a woman in her 70s with pancreatic cancer. Some clones in this sample may be carry-over from other donors' samples.

The V and J genes are TRBV6-6 and TRBJ2-3; 9 bases map to TRBD2. This CDR3 spans 14 amino acids. CDR1 is MNHNY, CDR2 SVGAGI, per germline (reference sequence). The V gene end was trimmed by 6 bases and the J gene end by 2 bases; junction bases not matched to a gene: 3. The CDR3 DNA sequence: TGTGCCAGCAGGGCGGGAGGGTCCACAGATACGCAGTATTTT. Translation gives CASRAGGSTDTQYF.

In its sample, this clone was seen a few times. The chain is built from TRBV25-1 and TRBJ2-3; TRBD1 aligns across 7 bases. Germline lookup yields CDR1 MGHDK and CDR2 SYGVNS. The trim removed 0 bases at V and 5 bases at J, leaving 5 bases unmatched. The CDR3 has 15 amino acids. This CDR3 is CASSEYKGAGDTQYF. CDR3 nucleotide sequence: TGTGCCAGCAGTGAATATAAGGGGGCCGGAGATACGCAGTATTTT.

The genes are TRBV21-1 and TRBJ2-2; the table's D call TRBD2 went unverified against the DNA. TRBV21-1 is labeled a pseudogene. CDR3 size: 16 residues. Here the CDR3 reads CASSKVEGPNTGELFF. CDR3 nucleotide sequence: TGTGCCAGCAGCAAAGTGGAGGGGCCGAACACCGGGGAGCTGTTTTTT.

J is TRBJ2-5 and V is TRBV7-9, with 10 bases aligning to TRBD1. Germline CDR1 is SEHNR and CDR2 is FQNEAQ (reference sequence). V was clipped by 3 bases and J by 5 bases; unmatched bases: 9. This CDR3 comprises 16 residues. The CDR3 DNA reads TGTGCCAGCAGCTTGGTGACAGGGGGCACCTATGAGACCCAGTACTTC. This translates into CASSLVTGGTYETQYF.

The chain combines TRBV4-1 with TRBJ2-1, with 14 bases matching TRBD2. Germline CDR1 MGHRA, CDR2 YSYEKL. The V segment lost 6 bases and the J segment 0 bases; nucleotides outside the gene matches: 1. This CDR3 is 16 amino acids long. CDR3 region: CASRGTSGSSYNEQFF. CDR3 DNA: TGCGCCAGCAGAGGGACTAGCGGGAGCTCCTACAATGAGCAGTTCTTC.

The chain joins TRBV7-2 to TRBJ2-7; 8 nucleotides align to TRBD2. Looked up from germline, CDR1 is SGHTA and CDR2 is FQGNSA. V lost 4 bases and J lost 5; bases outside the gene matches: 10. CDR3 length: 15 amino acids. The CDR3 loop is CASSSGRGKIDEQYF. The DNA for the CDR3 is TGTGCCAGCAGCTCCGGGAGGGGTAAGATAGACGAGCAGTACTTC.

This clone is medium-sized within its sample. The chain links TRBV6-6 to TRBJ2-7, with D uncertain. The CDR3 has 12 residues. Deletions cut 5 bases from V and 0 bases from J, with 5 bases between. Germline V gives CDR1 MNHNY, CDR2 SVGAGI (reference sequence). Written as DNA, the CDR3 is TGTGCCAGCAGTAGTACCTCCTACGAGCAGTACTTC. Amino acids: CASSSTSYEQYF.

The chain recombines TRBV6-1 with TRBJ2-7; D unresolved. V dropped 0 bases and J dropped 2 bases, with 8 bases sitting between them. This CDR3 comprises 14 residues. The germline V gene encodes CDR1 MNHNS and CDR2 SASEGT. In DNA form, the CDR3 reads TGTGCCAGCAGTGAAGCCGGCGACGCCTACGAGCAGTACTTC. Protein product: CASSEAGDAYEQYF.

Written as DNA, the CDR3 is TGTGCCAGCGGATTTCAAGAGACCCAGTACTTC. Amino acid sequence: CASGFQETQYF. The chain links TRBV2 to TRBJ2-5; D uncertain. This CDR3 has 11 residues. Germline CDR1 is SNHLY and CDR2 is FYNNEI. V dropped 8 bases and J dropped 2 bases, with 6 bases sitting between them.

This sequence joins TRBV28 and TRBJ2-4; D perhaps matches TRBD1 (5 bases). Germline V gene data show CDR1 as MDHEN and CDR2 as SYDVKM. Trimming shortened V by 5 bases and J by 0 bases, and 14 bases separated the two germline ends. The CDR3 spans 16 residues. CDR3 protein: CASSPTGTLAKNIQYF. The CDR3 DNA reads TGTGCCAGCAGTCCCACAGGTACCCTAGCCAAAAACATTCAGTACTTC.